The rows below give T cell receptor beta chains drawn from one sample of a study of control samples from healthy donors and cancer patients. Assay: immunoSEQ multiplex PCR; the TCRdb copy retains only in-frame clones and omits some. The sample records around 190,000 clones, around 90% being singletons. Material: blood. Receptors were obtained from a woman aged 50 to 65 in good health. CDR3s include the opening cysteine and the closing phenylalanine or tryptophan. The order of the fields is D gene, clone size, CDR3 length, V gene, J gene, CDR3 DNA, CDR3 protein. The D gene is left open where the match is weak. Where a row states a size, it is once, few, many or the class of an expanded clone; other rows omit it.

NA,NA,14,TRBV28,TRBJ1-5,TGTGCCAGCAGACCGGGGCCCCAAAATCAGCCCCAGCATTTT,CASRPGPQNQPQHF
NA,NA,15,TRBV7-3,TRBJ2-7,TGTGCCAGCAGCTTAAGCAGCGGACTCACCTACGAGCAGTACTTC,CASSLSSGLTYEQYF
NA,NA,13,TRBV6-6,TRBJ1-6,TGTGCCAGCAGTTCTTCAGCGAATTCACCCCTCCACTTT,CASSSSANSPLHF
NA,NA,19,TRBV27,TRBJ1-6,TGTGCCAGCAGTTTATATGGGACAACCCTAGGGAAATATAATTCACCCCTCCACTTT,CASSLYGTTLGKYNSPLHF
NA,NA,14,TRBV4-3,TRBJ1-1,TGCGCCAGCAGCCAAGCAGGGACGGGGACTGAAGCTTTCTTT,CASSQAGTGTEAFF
NA,NA,13,TRBV19,TRBJ2-7,TGTGCCAGTAGTATGAGGGGCGTCTACGAGCAGTACTTC,CASSMRGVYEQYF
NA,NA,14,TRBV10-3,TRBJ1-2,TGTGCCATCAGTGTTCAGGACAGCCGAAATGGCTACACCTTC,CAISVQDSRNGYTF
NA,once,11,TRBV5-8,TRBJ2-1,TGTGCCAGCAGCGTAATCAATGAGCAGTTCTTC,CASSVINEQFF
NA,NA,14,TRBV6-5,TRBJ1-2,TGTGCCAGCAGTTACTCAGGGGAGGGCTATGGCTACACCTTC,CASSYSGEGYGYTF
NA,NA,15,TRBV24-1,TRBJ2-2,TGTGCCACCCGTAAATCCAGGACAGAGACCGGGGAGCTGTTTTTT,CATRKSRTETGELFF
NA,NA,16,TRBV7-9,TRBJ1-4,TGTGCCAGCAGCTTAGGACGGATCCCCAACAATGAAAAACTGTTTTTT,CASSLGRIPNNEKLFF
NA,NA,13,TRBV6-6,TRBJ1-1,TGTGCCAGCAGTTACTTTGGACAGCTAGAAGCTTTCTTT,CASSYFGQLEAFF
NA,NA,17,TRBV9,TRBJ2-1,TGTGCCAGCAGCGTAGGAGATGGCGGAAGCTCCTACAATGAGCAGTTCTTC,CASSVGDGGSSYNEQFF
NA,NA,18,TRBV7-3,TRBJ1-2,TGTGCCAGCAGCTTTAGGATTACTGCGGGGGCCTTTAGCTATGGCTACACCTTC,CASSFRITAGAFSYGYTF
NA,NA,14,TRBV10-3,TRBJ2-5,TGTGCCACACGAACGCCGAACAGCGGAGAGACCCAGTACTTC,CATRTPNSGETQYF
TRBD1,NA,13,TRBV29-1,TRBJ1-2,TGCAGCGTCCAACGGGACAGGGTTCGTGGCTACACCTTC,CSVQRDRVRGYTF
NA,NA,12,TRBV6-5,TRBJ1-1,TGTGCCAGCAGTAGGACCGGCAGCGAAGCTTTCTTT,CASSRTGSEAFF
NA,NA,13,TRBV4-3,TRBJ1-4,TGCGCCAGCAGCCAACCGGGACGGGAAAAACTGTTTTTT,CASSQPGREKLFF
NA,once,13,TRBV3-1/TRBV3-2,TRBJ2-4,TGTGCCAGCAGCCAAGGATTTTGGGGCATTCAGTACTTC,CASSQGFWGIQYF
NA,NA,17,TRBV7-7,TRBJ2-6,TGTGCTAGCAGCTTGACACTTAGCTCCTCTGGGGCCAACGTCCTGACTTTC,CASSLTLSSSGANVLTF
TRBD2,NA,15,TRBV9,TRBJ2-7,TGTGCCAGCAGCGTGGGACTAGCGGGAGAGGGCGAGCAGTACTTC,CASSVGLAGEGEQYF
TRBD2,NA,17,TRBV4-3,TRBJ2-7,TGCGCCAGCAGCCAAGATTTCGAGCGGGGGGGGACGTACGAGCAGTACTTC,CASSQDFERGGTYEQYF
TRBD1,once,15,TRBV5-8,TRBJ2-1,TGTGCCAGCAGCGCGACAGGGGATCCCTACAATGAGCAGTTCTTC,CASSATGDPYNEQFF
NA,NA,16,TRBV7-2,TRBJ1-1,TGTGCCAGCAGCATTAGCTTGGGGATTGAGGACACTGAAGCTTTCTTT,CASSISLGIEDTEAFF
NA,once,17,TRBV9,TRBJ1-2,TGTGCCAGCAGCGTAACGGTAGTGACAGGCCCATCTATTAACTACACCTTC,CASSVTVVTGPSINYTF
NA,NA,13,TRBV28,TRBJ1-2,TGTGCCAGCAGACCCGGGCAGATCTATGGCTACACCTTC,CASRPGQIYGYTF
NA,NA,13,TRBV7-2,TRBJ1-1,TGTGCCAGCAGCTTGTTAGGGATATCTGAAGCTTTCTTT,CASSLLGISEAFF
NA,few,13,TRBV19,TRBJ1-5,TGTGCCAGTAGTTCTGGGGGGCTTCAGCCCCAGCATTTT,CASSSGGLQPQHF
NA,once,14,TRBV18,TRBJ1-2,TGTGCCAGCTCACAGGCCAGGGTAGAGGGTGGCTACACCTTC,CASSQARVEGGYTF
TRBD2,NA,16,TRBV27,TRBJ2-7,TGTGCCAGCACTTGGGCTAGCGGGAGTATCCTTTACGAGCAGTACTTC,CASTWASGSILYEQYF
TRBD2,once,15,TRBV5-1,TRBJ2-7,TGCGCCAGCAGCCTAGGACTAGCGGGGACCTACGAGCAGTACTTC,CASSLGLAGTYEQYF
NA,NA,14,TRBV3-1/TRBV3-2,TRBJ2-7,TGTGCCAGCAGCCAAAGCGATGCGGCCTACGAGCAGTACTTC,CASSQSDAAYEQYF
NA,NA,14,TRBV27,TRBJ2-7,TGTGCCAGCAGACCACAGGGCCTCTCCTACGAGCAGTACTTC,CASRPQGLSYEQYF
NA,NA,15,TRBV7-6,TRBJ1-1,TGTGCCAGCAGCTTAGCGAGGGGAGTGAACACTGAAGCTTTCTTT,CASSLARGVNTEAFF
TRBD1,once,15,TRBV11-1,TRBJ1-1,TGTGCCAGCAGCACGATGGGACAGGGGAACACTGAAGCTTTCTTT,CASSTMGQGNTEAFF
NA,medium-sized,15,TRBV28,TRBJ2-2,TGTGCCAGCAGTTTAACTCGGGGGTCCACCGGGGAGCTGTTTTTT,CASSLTRGSTGELFF
TRBD2,NA,14,TRBV7-7,TRBJ2-3,TGTGCCAGCAGCTTAGGGGGGGGTTCGGATACGCAGTATTTT,CASSLGGGSDTQYF
NA,NA,15,TRBV19,TRBJ2-5,TGTGCCAGTAGTATAGATTCCCTAGCGATCGGGACCCAGTACTTC,CASSIDSLAIGTQYF
NA,NA,12,TRBV28,TRBJ2-2,TGTGCCAGTAGGCTAAGCGGGGGGGAGCTGTTTTTT,CASRLSGGELFF
NA,NA,13,TRBV6-2/TRBV6-3,TRBJ1-5,TGTGCCAGCAGTTACTCTATTACCCAGCCCCAGCATTTT,CASSYSITQPQHF
NA,NA,12,TRBV29-1,TRBJ1-5,TGCAGCGTTGGACAGCGCAATCAGCCCCAGCATTTT,CSVGQRNQPQHF